These T cell receptor beta chains were read from a single sample in a study of T cell changes during pregnancy in multiple sclerosis. Using immunoSEQ multiplex PCR, the repertoire was profiled, and TCRdb retains in-frame clones only, with some absent. The sample includes tens of thousands of clones, about 91% of them seen just once. The source was peripheral blood, collected before pregnancy. These receptor sequences come from a female donor with multiple sclerosis, enrolled in a pregnancy study. The conserved cysteine and the conserved F or W are not part of the CDR3 here. The order of the fields is V gene, CDR3 length, J gene, CDR3 protein.

V: TRBV19; length: 13; J: TRBJ1-1; CDR3: ASSPWGTVNTEAF
V: TRBV10-3; length: 11; J: TRBJ1-1; CDR3: AITQDRDTEAF
V: TRBV6-4; length: 11; J: TRBJ2-1; CDR3: ASSPDRVGEQF
V: TRBV28; length: 13; J: TRBJ2-5; CDR3: ASSGRGGGKETQY
V: TRBV4-3; length: 13; J: TRBJ2-5; CDR3: ASSPGLAGVGTQY
V: TRBV2; length: 10; J: TRBJ2-1; CDR3: AIQGAGNEQF
V: TRBV18; length: 11; J: TRBJ1-3; CDR3: ASSGTPGNTIY
V: TRBV2; length: 14; J: TRBJ2-2; CDR3: ASSEQGTGLFGELF
V: TRBV28; length: 12; J: TRBJ2-7; CDR3: ASRSDRGRFEQY
V: TRBV5-1; length: 13; J: TRBJ2-1; CDR3: ASSLASGLGNEQF
V: TRBV27; length: 13; J: TRBJ2-7; CDR3: ASSASGRENYEQY
V: TRBV5-1; length: 19; J: TRBJ2-6; CDR3: ASRQPGEPSLMDSGANVLT
V: TRBV18; length: 16; J: TRBJ2-2; CDR3: ASSPQGTGMGSTGELF
V: TRBV5-4; length: 11; J: TRBJ2-1; CDR3: ASSLGENNEQF
V: TRBV28; length: 13; J: TRBJ1-3; CDR3: ASSSPTVSGNTIY
V: TRBV19; length: 12; J: TRBJ1-2; CDR3: ASSIVGGAYGYT
V: TRBV2; length: 12; J: TRBJ2-7; CDR3: ASSERTGKDEQY
V: TRBV13; length: 12; J: TRBJ1-1; CDR3: ASSSAGRNTEAF
V: TRBV18; length: 16; J: TRBJ2-3; CDR3: ASSPRQTPSPSTDTQY
V: TRBV7-2; length: 13; J: TRBJ2-7; CDR3: ASSSPGQVPHEQY
V: TRBV5-1; length: 14; J: TRBJ2-2; CDR3: ASSELAGGGPGELF
V: TRBV7-9; length: 12; J: TRBJ2-7; CDR3: ASRGLAESYEQY
V: TRBV21-1; length: 15; J: TRBJ2-5; CDR3: ASSKGGNSGKLETQY
V: TRBV5-1; length: 12; J: TRBJ1-1; CDR3: ASSRGQGNTEAF
V: TRBV7-2; length: 14; J: TRBJ1-1; CDR3: ASSLDSHRVGTEAF
V: TRBV7-9; length: 14; J: TRBJ2-7; CDR3: ASSSLGPARGDEQY
V: TRBV15; length: 14; J: TRBJ2-7; CDR3: ATSKVLAGGGSEQY
V: TRBV2; length: 12; J: TRBJ2-1; CDR3: ASGGTSQYNEQF
V: TRBV27; length: 11; J: TRBJ1-5; CDR3: ASSLSVAQPQH
V: TRBV6-5; length: 13; J: TRBJ1-5; CDR3: ASSYSRQGGQPQH
V: TRBV14; length: 13; J: TRBJ2-2; CDR3: ASSQEFAGTGELF
V: TRBV7-3; length: 13; J: TRBJ1-1; CDR3: ASSLSGTGNTEAF
V: TRBV27; length: 15; J: TRBJ1-3; CDR3: ASSRKGDRAFGNTIY
V: TRBV5-1; length: 13; J: TRBJ1-3; CDR3: ASSLEGVSGNTIY
V: TRBV4-1; length: 15; J: TRBJ1-5; CDR3: ASSQVPPGAVSQPQH